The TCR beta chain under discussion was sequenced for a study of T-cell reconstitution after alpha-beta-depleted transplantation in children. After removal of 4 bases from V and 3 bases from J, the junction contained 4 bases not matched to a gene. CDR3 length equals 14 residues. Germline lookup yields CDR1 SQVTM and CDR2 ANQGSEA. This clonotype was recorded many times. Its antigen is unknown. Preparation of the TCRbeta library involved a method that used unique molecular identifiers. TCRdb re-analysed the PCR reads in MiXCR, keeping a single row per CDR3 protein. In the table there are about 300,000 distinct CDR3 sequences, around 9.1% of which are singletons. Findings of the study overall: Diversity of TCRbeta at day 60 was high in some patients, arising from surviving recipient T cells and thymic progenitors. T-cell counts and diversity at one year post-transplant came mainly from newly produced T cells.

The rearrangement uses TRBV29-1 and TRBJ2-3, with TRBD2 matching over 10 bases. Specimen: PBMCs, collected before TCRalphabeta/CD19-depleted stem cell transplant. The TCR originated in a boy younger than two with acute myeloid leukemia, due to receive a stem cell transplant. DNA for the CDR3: TGCAGCGTTGGGACTAGCGGAAGAACAGATACGCAGTATTTT. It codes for CSVGTSGRTDTQYF.